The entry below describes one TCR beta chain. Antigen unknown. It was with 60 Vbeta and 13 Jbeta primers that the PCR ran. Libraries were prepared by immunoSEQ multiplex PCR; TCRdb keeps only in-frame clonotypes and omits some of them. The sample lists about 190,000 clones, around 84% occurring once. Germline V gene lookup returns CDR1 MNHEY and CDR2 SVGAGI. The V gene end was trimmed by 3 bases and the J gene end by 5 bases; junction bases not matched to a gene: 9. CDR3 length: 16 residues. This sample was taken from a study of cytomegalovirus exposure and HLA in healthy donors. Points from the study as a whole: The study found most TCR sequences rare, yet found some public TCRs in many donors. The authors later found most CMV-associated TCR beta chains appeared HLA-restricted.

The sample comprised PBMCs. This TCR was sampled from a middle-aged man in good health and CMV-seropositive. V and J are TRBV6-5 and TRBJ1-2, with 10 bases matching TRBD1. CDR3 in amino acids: CASSYQRTGGGYGYTF. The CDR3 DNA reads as TGTGCCAGCAGTTATCAACGGACAGGGGGGGGTTATGGCTACACCTTC.